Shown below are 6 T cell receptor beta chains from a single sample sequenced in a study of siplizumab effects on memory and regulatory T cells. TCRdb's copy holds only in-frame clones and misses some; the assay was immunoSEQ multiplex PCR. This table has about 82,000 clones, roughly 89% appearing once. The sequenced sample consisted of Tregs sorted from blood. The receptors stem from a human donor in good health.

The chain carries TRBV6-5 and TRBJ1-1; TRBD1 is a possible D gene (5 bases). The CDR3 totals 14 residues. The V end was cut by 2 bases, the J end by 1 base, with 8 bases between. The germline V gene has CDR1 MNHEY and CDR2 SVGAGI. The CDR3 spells CASSYRQGNTEAFF. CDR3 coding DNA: TGTGCCAGCAGTTACCGGCAGGGGAACACTGAAGCTTTCTTT.

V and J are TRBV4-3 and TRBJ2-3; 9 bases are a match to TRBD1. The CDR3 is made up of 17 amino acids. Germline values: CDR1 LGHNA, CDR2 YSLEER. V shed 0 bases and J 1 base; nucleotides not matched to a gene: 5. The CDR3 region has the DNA TGCGCCAGCAGCCAAGACCCGACAGGGGGAGGCACAGATACGCAGTATTTT. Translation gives CASSQDPTGGGTDTQYF.

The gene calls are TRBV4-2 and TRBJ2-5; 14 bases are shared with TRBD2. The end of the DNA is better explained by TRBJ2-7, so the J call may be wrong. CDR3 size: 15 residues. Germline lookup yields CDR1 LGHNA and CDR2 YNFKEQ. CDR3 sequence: CASSHGTSGGYEQYF. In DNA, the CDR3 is TGTGCCAGCAGCCACGGGACTAGCGGGGGCTACGAGCAGTACTTC.

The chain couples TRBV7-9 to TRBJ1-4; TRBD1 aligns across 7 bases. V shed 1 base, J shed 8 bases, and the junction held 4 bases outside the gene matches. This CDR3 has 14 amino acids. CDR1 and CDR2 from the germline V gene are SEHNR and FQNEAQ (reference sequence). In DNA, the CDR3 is TGTGCCAGCAGCTTAGGACAGGGTGGCGAAAAACTGTTTTTT. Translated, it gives CASSLGQGGEKLFF.

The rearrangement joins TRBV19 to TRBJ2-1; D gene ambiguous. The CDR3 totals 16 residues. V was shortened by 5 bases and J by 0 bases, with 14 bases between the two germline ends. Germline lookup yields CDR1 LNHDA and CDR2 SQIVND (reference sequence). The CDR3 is CASSPRAVDSYNEQFF. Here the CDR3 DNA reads TGTGCCAGTAGTCCACGTGCCGTGGACTCCTACAATGAGCAGTTCTTC.

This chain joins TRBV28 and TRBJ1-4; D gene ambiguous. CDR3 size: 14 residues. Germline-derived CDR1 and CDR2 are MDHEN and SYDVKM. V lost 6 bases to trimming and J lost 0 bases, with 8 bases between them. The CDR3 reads CASSRAPTNEKLFF. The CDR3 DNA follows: TGTGCCAGCAGCCGGGCCCCAACTAATGAAAAACTGTTTTTT.